The clone carrying this T cell receptor (beta chain) was detected once. Its specificity is unknown. Sequencing used immunoSEQ multiplex PCR; TCRdb keeps in-frame clones, though not all of them. The sample yields some 140,000 clones, 70% to 90% seen once. This entry comes from a study of T cell responses to AZD1222 COVID-19 vaccine. Overall study results and limits: Donors, mostly white British, included more females; clonal diversity was possibly underestimated.

Germline CDR1 is SGHNT and CDR2 is YENEEA. V was cut by 3 bases and J by 3 bases, with 10 bases left in between. The CDR3 loop spans 14 amino acids. The genes are TRBV11-3 and TRBJ2-3; a weak D match, TRBD2 (5 bases). The receptor was isolated from an adult who received the AZD1222 COVID-19 vaccine. Sequenced here: peripheral blood, sampled 28 days after the second AZD1222 dose. The CDR3 DNA sequence: TGTGCCAGCAGCTTCGGACTTTCAACAGATACGCAGTATTTT. Residues: CASSFGLSTDTQYF.